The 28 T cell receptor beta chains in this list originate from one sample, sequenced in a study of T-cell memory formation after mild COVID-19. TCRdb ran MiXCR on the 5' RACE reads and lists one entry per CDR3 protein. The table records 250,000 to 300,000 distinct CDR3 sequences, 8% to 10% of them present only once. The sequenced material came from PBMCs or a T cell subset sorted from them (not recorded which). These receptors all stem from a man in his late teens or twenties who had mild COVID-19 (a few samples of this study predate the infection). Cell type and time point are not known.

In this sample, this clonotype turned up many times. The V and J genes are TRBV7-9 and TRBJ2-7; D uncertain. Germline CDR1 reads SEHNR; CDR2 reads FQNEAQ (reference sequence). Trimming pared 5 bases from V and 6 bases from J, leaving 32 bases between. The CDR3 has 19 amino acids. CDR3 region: CASSPSVASTFYYRGEQYF. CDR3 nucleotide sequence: TGTGCCAGCAGCCCTTCGGTGGCATCGACCTTTTATTATCGTGGCGAGCAGTACTTC.

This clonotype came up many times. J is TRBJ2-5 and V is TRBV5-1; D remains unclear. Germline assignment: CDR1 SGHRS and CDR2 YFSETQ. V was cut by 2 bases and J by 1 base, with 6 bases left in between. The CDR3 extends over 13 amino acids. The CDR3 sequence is CASSLQSQETQYF. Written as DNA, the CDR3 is TGCGCCAGCAGCTTACAGAGCCAAGAGACCCAGTACTTC. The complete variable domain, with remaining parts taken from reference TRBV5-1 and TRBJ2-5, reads KAGVTQTPRYLIKTRGQQVTLSCSPISGHRSVSWYQQTPGQGLQFLFEYFSETQRNKGNFPGRFSGRQFSNSRSEMNVSTLELGDSALYLCASSLQSQETQYFGPGTRLLVL.

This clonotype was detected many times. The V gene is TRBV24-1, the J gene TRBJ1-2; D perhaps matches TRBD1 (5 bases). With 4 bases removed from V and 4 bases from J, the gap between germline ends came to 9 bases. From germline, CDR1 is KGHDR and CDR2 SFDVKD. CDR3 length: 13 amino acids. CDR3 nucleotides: TGTGCCACCAGTGACGGTACAGGCTATGGCTACACCTTC. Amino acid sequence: CATSDGTGYGYTF.

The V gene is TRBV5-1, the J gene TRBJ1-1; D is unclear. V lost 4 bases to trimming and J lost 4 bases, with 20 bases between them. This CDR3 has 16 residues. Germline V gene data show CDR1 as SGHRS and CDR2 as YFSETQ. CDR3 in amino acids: CASSLATISTGTEAFF. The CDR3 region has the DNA TGCGCCAGCAGCCTGGCGACAATTTCAACTGGCACTGAAGCTTTCTTT.

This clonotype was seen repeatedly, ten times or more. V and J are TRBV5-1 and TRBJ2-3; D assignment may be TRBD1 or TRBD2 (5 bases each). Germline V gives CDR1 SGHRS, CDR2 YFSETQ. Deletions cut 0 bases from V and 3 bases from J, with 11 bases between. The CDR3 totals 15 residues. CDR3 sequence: CASSLGDRGTDTQYF. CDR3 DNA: TGCGCCAGCAGCTTGGGGGACCGAGGAACAGATACGCAGTATTTT.

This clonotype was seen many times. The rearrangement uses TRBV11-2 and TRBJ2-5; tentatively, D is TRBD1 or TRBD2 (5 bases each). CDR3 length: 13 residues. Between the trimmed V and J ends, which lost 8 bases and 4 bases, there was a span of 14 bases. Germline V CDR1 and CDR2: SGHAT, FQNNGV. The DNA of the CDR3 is TGTGCCAGCTCACCGCGTGGGGGAGAGACCCAGTACTTC. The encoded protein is CASSPRGGETQYF.

The CDR3 region has the DNA TGTGCCACCCTCCGCGAGACCCAGTACTTC. It translates to CATLRETQYF. The chain has TRBV6-2 or TRBV6-3 and TRBJ2-5; D remains unclear. Germline V gene data show CDR1 as MNHEY and CDR2 as SVGEGT. This CDR3 has 10 residues. V dropped 10 bases and J dropped 5 bases, with 8 bases sitting between them.

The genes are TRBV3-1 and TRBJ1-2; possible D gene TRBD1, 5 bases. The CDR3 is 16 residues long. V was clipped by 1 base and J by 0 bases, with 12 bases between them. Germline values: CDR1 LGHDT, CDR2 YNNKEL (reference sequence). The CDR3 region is CASSQAGTLTNYGYTF. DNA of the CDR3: TGTGCCAGCAGCCAAGCCGGGACGCTGACTAACTATGGCTACACCTTC.

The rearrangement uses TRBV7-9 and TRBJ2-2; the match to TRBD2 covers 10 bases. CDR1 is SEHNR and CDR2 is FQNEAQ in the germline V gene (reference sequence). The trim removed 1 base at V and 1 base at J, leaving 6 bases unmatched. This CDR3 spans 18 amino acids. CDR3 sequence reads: CASSLGVRTSGNTGELFF. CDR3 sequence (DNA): TGTGCCAGCAGCTTAGGTGTGCGGACTAGCGGGAACACCGGGGAGCTGTTTTTT.

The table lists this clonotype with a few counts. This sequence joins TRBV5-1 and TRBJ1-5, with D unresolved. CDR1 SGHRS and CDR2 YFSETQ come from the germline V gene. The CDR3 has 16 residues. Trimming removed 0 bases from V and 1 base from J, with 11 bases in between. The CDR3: CASSLVPDSSNQPQHF. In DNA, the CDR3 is TGCGCCAGCAGCTTGGTCCCAGATTCCAGCAATCAGCCCCAGCATTTT.

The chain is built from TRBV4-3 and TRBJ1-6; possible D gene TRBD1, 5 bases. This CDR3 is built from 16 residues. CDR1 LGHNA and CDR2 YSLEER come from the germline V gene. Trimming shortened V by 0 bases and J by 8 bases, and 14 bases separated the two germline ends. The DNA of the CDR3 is TGCGCCAGCAGCCAAGATTGGCAGGGTTTTTATTCACCCCTCCACTTT. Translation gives CASSQDWQGFYSPLHF.

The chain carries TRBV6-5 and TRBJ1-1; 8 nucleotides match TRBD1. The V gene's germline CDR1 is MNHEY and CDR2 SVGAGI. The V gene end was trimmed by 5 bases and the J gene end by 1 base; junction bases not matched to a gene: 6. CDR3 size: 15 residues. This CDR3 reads CASSIMTGANTEAFF. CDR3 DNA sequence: TGTGCCAGCAGTATCATGACAGGGGCGAACACTGAAGCTTTCTTT.

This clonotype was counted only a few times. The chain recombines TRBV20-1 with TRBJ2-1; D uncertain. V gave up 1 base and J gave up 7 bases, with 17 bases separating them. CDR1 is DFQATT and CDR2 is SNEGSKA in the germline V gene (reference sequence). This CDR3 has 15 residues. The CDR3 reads CSARVELGAMNEQFF. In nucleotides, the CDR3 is TGCAGTGCTAGAGTGGAACTGGGTGCTATGAATGAGCAGTTCTTC.

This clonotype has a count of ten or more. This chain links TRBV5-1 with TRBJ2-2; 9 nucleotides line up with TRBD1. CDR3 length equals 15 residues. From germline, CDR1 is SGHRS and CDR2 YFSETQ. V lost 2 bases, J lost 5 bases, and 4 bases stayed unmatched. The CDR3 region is CASSFGTGRTGELFF. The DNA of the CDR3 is TGCGCCAGCAGCTTCGGGACAGGGCGTACCGGGGAGCTGTTTTTT.

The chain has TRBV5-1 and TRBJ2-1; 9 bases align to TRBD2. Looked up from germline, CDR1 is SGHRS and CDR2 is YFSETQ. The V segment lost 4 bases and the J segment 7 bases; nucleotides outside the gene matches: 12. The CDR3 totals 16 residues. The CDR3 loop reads CASSAQGGGAWNEQFF. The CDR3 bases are TGCGCCAGCAGCGCCCAGGGCGGGGGGGCTTGGAATGAGCAGTTCTTC.

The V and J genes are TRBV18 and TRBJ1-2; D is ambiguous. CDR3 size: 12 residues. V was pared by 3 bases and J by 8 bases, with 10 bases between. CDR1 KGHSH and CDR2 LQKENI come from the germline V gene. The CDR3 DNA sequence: TGTGCCAGCTCACCTCCCGAAACCGGCTACACCTTC. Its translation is CASSPPETGYTF.

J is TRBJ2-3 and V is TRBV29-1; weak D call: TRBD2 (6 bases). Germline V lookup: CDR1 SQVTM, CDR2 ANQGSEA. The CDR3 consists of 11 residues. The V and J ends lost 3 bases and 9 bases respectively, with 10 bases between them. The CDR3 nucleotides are TGCAGCGTTGACGGGGGAGCGACGCAGTATTTT. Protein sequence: CSVDGGATQYF.

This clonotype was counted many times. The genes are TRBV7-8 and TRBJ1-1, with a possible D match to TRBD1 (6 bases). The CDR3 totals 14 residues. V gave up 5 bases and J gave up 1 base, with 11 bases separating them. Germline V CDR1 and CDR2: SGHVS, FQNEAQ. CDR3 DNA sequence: TGTGCCAGCAGCCGGGGGGGACAGAACACTGAAGCTTTCTTT. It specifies CASSRGGQNTEAFF. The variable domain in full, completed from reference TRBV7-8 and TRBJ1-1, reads GAGVSQSPRYKVAKRGQDVALRCDPISGHVSLFWYQQALGQGPEFLTYFQNEAQLDKSGLPSDRFFAERPEGSVSTLKIQRTQQEDSAVYLCASSRGGQNTEAFFGQGTRLTVV.

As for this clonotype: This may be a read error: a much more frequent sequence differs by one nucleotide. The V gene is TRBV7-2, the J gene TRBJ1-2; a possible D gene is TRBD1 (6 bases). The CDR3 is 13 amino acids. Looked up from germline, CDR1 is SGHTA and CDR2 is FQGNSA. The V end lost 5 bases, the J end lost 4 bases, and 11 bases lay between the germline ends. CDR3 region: CASSPDSIYGYTF. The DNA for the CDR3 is TGTGCCAGCAGCCCGGACAGTATCTATGGCTACACCTTC.

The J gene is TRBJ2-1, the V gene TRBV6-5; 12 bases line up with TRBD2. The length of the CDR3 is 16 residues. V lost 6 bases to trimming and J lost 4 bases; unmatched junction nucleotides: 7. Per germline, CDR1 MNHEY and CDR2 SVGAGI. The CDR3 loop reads CASSMTSGGDYNEQFF. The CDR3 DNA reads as TGTGCCAGCAGCATGACTAGCGGGGGTGATTACAATGAGCAGTTCTTC.

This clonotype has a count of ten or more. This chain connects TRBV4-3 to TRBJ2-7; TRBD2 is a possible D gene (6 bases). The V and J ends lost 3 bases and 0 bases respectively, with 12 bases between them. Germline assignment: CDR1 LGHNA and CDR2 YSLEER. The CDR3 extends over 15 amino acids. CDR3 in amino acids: CASSQRAGSSYEQYF. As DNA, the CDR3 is TGCGCCAGCAGCCAGCGGGCGGGGAGCTCCTACGAGCAGTACTTC.

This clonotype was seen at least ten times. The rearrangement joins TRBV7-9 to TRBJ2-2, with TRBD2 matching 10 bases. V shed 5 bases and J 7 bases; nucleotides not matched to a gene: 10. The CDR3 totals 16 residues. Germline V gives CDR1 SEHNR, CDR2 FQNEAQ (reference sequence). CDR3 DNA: TGTGCCAGCAGCCCCCAGCCTAGCGGGGGAATCGGGGAGCTGTTTTTT. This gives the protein CASSPQPSGGIGELFF.

The CDR3: CSFNRNMDTEAFF. Written as DNA, the CDR3 is TGCAGCTTTAATAGGAATATGGACACTGAAGCTTTCTTT. The chain combines TRBV29-1 with TRBJ1-1; D not certain. The CDR3 is 13 amino acids. Germline loops: CDR1 SQVTM, CDR2 ANQGSEA. V shed 8 bases and J shed 3 bases, with 16 bases lying between them.

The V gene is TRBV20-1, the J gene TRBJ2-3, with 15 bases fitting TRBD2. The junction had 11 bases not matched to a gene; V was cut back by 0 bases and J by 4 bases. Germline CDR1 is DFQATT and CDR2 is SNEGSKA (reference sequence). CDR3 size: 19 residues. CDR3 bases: TGCAGTGCTAGAGATCTCGCATGGACTAGCGGGGGGGCCGCAGATACGCAGTATTTT. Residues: CSARDLAWTSGGAADTQYF.

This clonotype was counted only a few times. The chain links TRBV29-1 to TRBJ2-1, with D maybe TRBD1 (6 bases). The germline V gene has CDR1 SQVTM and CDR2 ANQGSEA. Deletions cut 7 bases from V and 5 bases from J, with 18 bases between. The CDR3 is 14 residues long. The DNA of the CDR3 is TGCAGCGGACTCAGGGGCTTGATTGACAATGAGCAGTTCTTC. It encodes CSGLRGLIDNEQFF.

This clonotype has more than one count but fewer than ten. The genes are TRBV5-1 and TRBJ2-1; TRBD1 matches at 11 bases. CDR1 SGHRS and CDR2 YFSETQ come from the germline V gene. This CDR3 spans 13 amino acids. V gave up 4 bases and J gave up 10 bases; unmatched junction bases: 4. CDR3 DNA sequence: TGCGCCAGCAGCCCGGACAGGGGGCGCGAGCAGTTCTTC. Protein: CASSPDRGREQFF.

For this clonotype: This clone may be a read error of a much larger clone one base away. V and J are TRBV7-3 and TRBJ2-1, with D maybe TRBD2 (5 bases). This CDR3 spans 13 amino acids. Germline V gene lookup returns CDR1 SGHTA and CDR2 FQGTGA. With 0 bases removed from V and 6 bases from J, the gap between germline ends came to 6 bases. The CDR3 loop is CASSLTGINEQFF. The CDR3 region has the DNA TGTGCCAGCAGCTTAACCGGGATCAATGAGCAGTTCTTC.

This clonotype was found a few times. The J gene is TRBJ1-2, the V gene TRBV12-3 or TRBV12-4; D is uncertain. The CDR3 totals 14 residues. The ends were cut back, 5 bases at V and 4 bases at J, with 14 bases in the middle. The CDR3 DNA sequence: TGTGCCAGCAGTCAGCACAGTGACGGCTATGGCTACACCTTC. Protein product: CASSQHSDGYGYTF.